The text below deals with one TCR beta chain. Its target is not known. The CDR3 has 15 residues. Germline V gives CDR1 SGHRS, CDR2 YFSETQ. This entry comes from a study of OX40 agonist ivuxolimab in advanced cancers. Study-wide context: Patients in dose escalation had liver, melanoma, kidney or head and neck cancers. Males comprised roughly four fifths of the group, whose mean age was approximately 60 years (range roughly 20 to 90).

Whole-study results and caveats: Among some nonresponders, normalized T-cell clonal expansion was also low.

Generated by immunoSEQ multiplex PCR, the TCRdb table keeps only in-frame clones and is missing some. The data contain under 35,000 clones, about 92% of them singletons. The clonotype originates from an adult with an advanced solid tumor such as melanoma, head and neck, liver or kidney cancer. Here the sequenced sample was CD4+ or CD8+ T cells sorted from blood, taken in a trial of the OX40 agonist ivuxolimab. The genes are TRBV5-1 and TRBJ2-5; TRBD2 matches 8 bases. The last part of the DNA fits TRBJ2-7 better; the J call may be wrong. The DNA of the CDR3 is TGCGCCAGCAGCTTGACTAGCGGCGCCTATCGCGAGCAGTACTTC. As protein: CASSLTSGAYREQYF.